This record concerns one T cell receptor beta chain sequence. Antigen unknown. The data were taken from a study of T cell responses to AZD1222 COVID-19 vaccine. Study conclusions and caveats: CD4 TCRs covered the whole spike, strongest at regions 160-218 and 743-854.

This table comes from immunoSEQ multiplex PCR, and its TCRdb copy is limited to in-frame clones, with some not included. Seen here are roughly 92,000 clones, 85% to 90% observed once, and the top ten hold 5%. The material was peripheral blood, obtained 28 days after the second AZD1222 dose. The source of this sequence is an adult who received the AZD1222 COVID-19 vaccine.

This CDR3 is CASSLRRLETQYF. The CDR3 DNA reads TGTGCCAGCAGCTTGCGAAGGTTGGAGACCCAGTACTTC. The V and J genes are TRBV7-2 and TRBJ2-5; D gene ambiguous. Germline lookup yields CDR1 SGHTA and CDR2 FQGNSA. This CDR3 contains 13 residues. The V end was cut by 3 bases, the J end by 5 bases, with 10 bases between.